This TCR beta chain was captured by sequencing in a study of blood T cell repertoires in COVID-19. Study-wide context: Whether acute or convalescent, the COVID-19 samples came from the United States, Italy and Spain.

In the original analysis: Scientists estimated how many nucleated cells there were by amplifying reference gene primers. Some clones are missing from TCRdb's copy, which holds only in-frame ones; the method was immunoSEQ multiplex PCR. The DNA was the basis for D and trimming; V, J and clone size are from that table. The profile shows approximately 250,000 clones, about nine tenths of them singletons. Participants, about 18 to 90 years old, spanned more than 20 US areas. This CDR3 is built from 15 residues. V shed 5 bases and J 2 bases; nucleotides not matched to a gene: 4. Germline CDR1 is MNHEY and CDR2 is SVGEGT.

J is TRBJ2-7 and V is TRBV6-2 or TRBV6-3, with 12 bases matching TRBD1. This clonotype originated in a woman between 40 and 50 years old with acute COVID-19. The sample taken for sequencing was PBMCs or T cells enriched from blood (not recorded which). The CDR3 DNA reads TGTGCCAGCAGTGGGACAGGGGGCCCCACCTACGAGCAGTACTTC. Encoded protein: CASSGTGGPTYEQYF.